This T cell receptor beta chain was obtained from a study of cytomegalovirus exposure and HLA in healthy donors. At the level of the study: Drawn from HLA-typed donors, 83 million or so unique TCRs were held in an early data release. Study-level findings and limits: Apparent HLA restriction characterized most CMV-associated TCR beta chains in a later analysis. Cytomegalovirus-associated status was assigned to approximately 160 TCR beta chains.

With respect to this clone: The target antigen is unknown.

V shed 2 bases and J shed 8 bases, with 15 bases lying between them. The CDR3 consists of 14 residues. Germline V gives CDR1 SNHLY, CDR2 FYNNEI. The PCR was carried out with 60 Vbeta primers and 13 Jbeta primers. Data came from immunoSEQ multiplex PCR; TCRdb stores just in-frame clones and leaves some out. The table includes 60,000 or so clones, roughly 80% detected once. This TCR derives from a man aged 40-49 years in good health and CMV-seronegative. The V and J genes are TRBV2 and TRBJ1-2, with a tentative D call TRBD1 (6 bases). Sequencing was performed on PBMCs. As DNA, the CDR3 is TGTGCCAGCAGTGAACCGACAGGAGGCGGAGGCTACACCTTC. Its translation: CASSEPTGGGGYTF.